This passage covers 15 T cell receptor beta chains from one sample sequenced in a study of T cell responses to AZD1222 COVID-19 vaccine. Data came from immunoSEQ multiplex PCR; TCRdb stores just in-frame clones and leaves some out. Of roughly 150,000 clones in the sample, approximately 89% were seen once. The input for sequencing was peripheral blood, taken on day 0 of MenACWY control vaccination. The source of these receptors is an adult in good health.

CDR3 DNA: TGTGCCAGCAGCTCAATAGGAGCTAGCGGGGGGACCTACGAGCAGTACTTC. It yields the protein CASSSIGASGGTYEQYF. V is TRBV7-6 and J is TRBJ2-7, with 11 nucleotides matching TRBD2. Germline V CDR1 and CDR2: SGHVS, FNYEAQ. J lost 2 bases, V lost 4 bases, and 10 bases had no gene match. This CDR3 region has 17 residues.

About this clone itself: Other DNA sequences in the same sample also yield this CDR3. The chain joins TRBV4-1 to TRBJ1-1; TRBD1 matches at 10 bases. Germline CDR1 reads MGHRA; CDR2 reads YSYEKL. J gave up 4 bases and V 4 bases, and 0 bases lay outside the gene matches. There are 13 residues in the CDR3. The DNA for the CDR3 is TGCGCCAGCAGCCGGACAGGGGGCACTGAAGCTTTCTTT. Translation: CASSRTGGTEAFF.

V is TRBV19 and J is TRBJ2-1; the D is unclear. V lost 7 bases, J lost 0 bases, and 13 bases lay in between. There are 15 residues in the CDR3. Germline CDR1 is LNHDA and CDR2 is SQIVND (reference sequence). In nucleotides, the CDR3 is TGTGCCAGTACTCCAGCGCGCAGCTCCTACAATGAGCAGTTCTTC. It encodes CASTPARSSYNEQFF. Looking up the rest from reference TRBV19 and TRBJ2-1 gives the full variable domain: DGGITQSPKYLFRKEGQNVTLSCEQNLNHDAMYWYRQDPGQGLRLIYYSQIVNDFQKGDIAEGYSVSREKKESFPLTVTSAQKNPTAFYLCASTPARSSYNEQFFGPGTRLTVL.

The chain is built from TRBV11-2 and TRBJ2-5; the D gene could be TRBD1 or TRBD2 (5 bases each). Germline V CDR1 and CDR2: SGHAT, FQNNGV. V was cut by 5 bases and J by 2 bases, with 15 bases left in between. This CDR3 has 15 residues. The DNA of the CDR3 is TGTGCCAGCAGCCCCGAGGGACGGCCTCAAGAGACCCAGTACTTC. It translates to CASSPEGRPQETQYF. The full variable domain, its missing parts supplied by reference TRBV11-2 and TRBJ2-5, is EAGVAQSPRYKIIEKRQSVAFWCNPISGHATLYWYQQILGQGPKLLIQFQNNGVVDDSQLPKDRFSAERLKGVDSTLKIQPAKLEDSAVYLCASSPEGRPQETQYFGPGTRLLVL.

The CDR3 sequence: CASSYFRDSQPQHF. As DNA, the CDR3 is TGTGCCAGCAGTTACTTCCGTGACAGTCAGCCCCAGCATTTT. V and J are TRBV6-2 or TRBV6-3 and TRBJ1-5; a possible D gene is TRBD1 (5 bases). The V end was cut by 1 base, the J end by 6 bases, with 10 bases between. In germline, CDR1 is MNHEY, CDR2 SVGEGT. CDR3 length: 14 amino acids.

V gene TRBV6-6 combines with J gene TRBJ1-5, with D perhaps matching TRBD1 (5 bases). V gave up 10 bases and J gave up 7 bases, with 23 bases separating them. This CDR3 comprises 15 residues. CDR1 and CDR2 from the germline V gene are MNHNY and SVGAGI (reference sequence). CDR3 sequence (DNA): TGTGCCATCAGGGACCCTCGAGGGGTAGGACAGCCCCAGCATTTT. This encodes CAIRDPRGVGQPQHF.

The V call is TRBV19, the J call TRBJ1-5; TRBD1 might be the D (6 bases). CDR1 and CDR2 (germline): LNHDA, SQIVND (reference sequence). The CDR3 covers 15 residues. Trimming removed 5 bases from V and 2 bases from J, with 13 bases in between. The CDR3 coding sequence is TGTGCCAGTAGTCTATTACAGGGTGGCAATCAGCCCCAGCATTTT. Its protein is CASSLLQGGNQPQHF.

The genes are TRBV2 and TRBJ2-7; possibly TRBD1 or TRBD2 for D (5 bases each). The CDR3 loop spans 12 amino acids. Looked up from germline, CDR1 is SNHLY and CDR2 is FYNNEI. As DNA, the CDR3 is TGTGTCTCGTCTGGGACCGTCGGCGAGCAGTACTTC. The encoded protein is CVSSGTVGEQYF.

As to this clone: Additional DNA sequences in this sample encode the identical CDR3. The chain uses TRBV5-1 and TRBJ2-2; 7 bases align to TRBD1. Germline loops: CDR1 SGHRS, CDR2 YFSETQ. This CDR3 is 15 amino acids long. V lost 4 bases to trimming and J lost 0 bases; unmatched junction nucleotides: 3. The CDR3 DNA follows: TGCGCCAGCAGCCTTGGGACAGCGAACACCGGGGAGCTGTTTTTT. Translating it yields CASSLGTANTGELFF.

This chain links TRBV29-1 with TRBJ1-1; a weak D match, TRBD1 (6 bases). The CDR3 has 16 amino acids. V was shortened by 1 base and J by 2 bases, with 17 bases between the two germline ends. Germline assignment: CDR1 SQVTM and CDR2 ANQGSEA. The CDR3 loop is CSVEGGGYSGNTEAFF. The CDR3 nucleotides read TGCAGCGTTGAAGGGGGGGGCTACTCGGGAAACACTGAAGCTTTCTTT.

The chain carries TRBV7-2 and TRBJ1-2; tentative D call: TRBD1 (5 bases). This CDR3 region has 14 residues. Germline assignment: CDR1 SGHTA and CDR2 FQGNSA. V shed 5 bases and J shed 14 bases, with 24 bases lying between them. This CDR3 is CASSPHRDARVRTF. The CDR3, as DNA: TGTGCCAGCAGCCCACACCGGGACGCCCGAGTGCGGACCTTC.

This clone appeared once. The J gene is TRBJ2-5, the V gene TRBV5-1; 7 bases are a match to TRBD1. The CDR3 totals 16 residues. The ends lost 2 bases at V and 2 bases at J; junction bases unmatched: 9. In germline, CDR1 is SGHRS, CDR2 YFSETQ. Written as DNA, the CDR3 is TGCGCCAGCAGCTTCCGACAGGGTACGGGACAAGAGACCCAGTACTTC. It is translated as CASSFRQGTGQETQYF. Variable domain in full (rest from reference TRBV5-1 and TRBJ2-5): KAGVTQTPRYLIKTRGQQVTLSCSPISGHRSVSWYQQTPGQGLQFLFEYFSETQRNKGNFPGRFSGRQFSNSRSEMNVSTLELGDSALYLCASSFRQGTGQETQYFGPGTRLLVL.

The chain recombines TRBV7-2 with TRBJ2-7; 8 nucleotides line up with TRBD1. The CDR3 is made up of 14 amino acids. Unmatched junction bases numbered 2, after V lost 2 bases and J lost 2 bases. CDR1 and CDR2 (germline): SGHTA, FQGNSA. CDR3 nucleotides: TGTGCCAGCAGCTTACGGACAGGGACCTACGAGCAGTACTTC. Protein: CASSLRTGTYEQYF.

This clone was observed a few times. CDR3 protein: CATSDLPGGFSEQFF. The CDR3 nucleotides read TGTGCCACCAGTGATTTGCCGGGGGGGTTTAGCGAGCAGTTCTTC. J is TRBJ2-1 and V is TRBV24-1, with 8 bases matching TRBD2. Germline V gives CDR1 KGHDR, CDR2 SFDVKD. Unmatched junction bases numbered 7, after V lost 0 bases and J lost 10 bases. The CDR3 is 15 residues long.

The chain joins TRBV5-4 to TRBJ2-7; TRBD1 is a possible D gene (5 bases). The CDR3 runs to 14 residues. Germline-derived CDR1 and CDR2 are SGHNT and YYREEE (reference sequence). Trimming left V 6 bases short and J 3 bases short, with 16 bases between. For the CDR3, the DNA is TGTGCCAGCATGAATCGGCAGGGCATCTACGAGCAGTACTTC. Residues: CASMNRQGIYEQYF.